This TCR beta chain was documented in a study of glioma-infiltrating T cells. As to this clonotype: Its antigen is not known.

Regarding the study as a whole: Above-expected tissue-blood divergence occurred in all gliomas, most in low-grade ones. Only very few CDR3 sequences appeared in both tissue and blood.

Amplification of TCR alpha and beta CDR3 regions from RNA used iRepertoire nested multiplex PCR. Tissue mRNA or PBMC total RNA, 100-400 ng, went into one-step reverse transcription and amplification. One entry per CDR3 protein results from TCRdb running MiXCR on the multiplex PCR reads. The sample has approximately 190,000 distinct CDR3 sequences, 32% seen once; the top ten hold 20% to 25%. Trimming left V 5 bases short and J 6 bases short, with 24 bases between. There are 17 residues in the CDR3. The J gene is TRBJ2-3, the V gene TRBV12-3 or TRBV12-4, with a weak D call TRBD2 (5 bases). Sample: glioma tissue, nonneoplastic brain tissue, or PBMCs (not recorded which). This clonotype was sampled from a human donor with low-grade glioma or glioblastoma, undergoing nonglioma brain surgery, or in good health (not recorded which). The CDR3 sequence is CASSPVVGKGSRDTQYF. The CDR3 DNA sequence: TGTGCCAGCAGTCCGGTGGTCGGGAAAGGCAGTCGGGATACGCAGTATTTT.